Listed below are T cell receptor beta chains from one sample, sequenced in a study of cytomegalovirus exposure and HLA in healthy donors. Produced via immunoSEQ multiplex PCR; TCRdb's table is partial and in-frame only. The sample includes roughly 190,000 clones, roughly 13% of them seen just once. Sequences were obtained from PBMCs. The source is a man aged 45-65 years in good health and CMV-seropositive. The CDR3 runs from the conserved cysteine through the conserved F or W. The D gene is left open where the match is weak. A row's size may be missing; if present it is once, few, many or a size class.

d_gene | j_gene | abundance | v_gene | CDR3aa | CDR3nt
TRBD1 | TRBJ2-1 | . | TRBV7-6 | CASSSQGNEQFF | TGTGCCAGCAGCTCACAGGGGAATGAGCAGTTCTTC
TRBD1 | TRBJ2-1 | . | TRBV7-9 | CASSKGQAPYNEQFF | TGTGCCAGCAGCAAGGGACAGGCCCCCTACAATGAGCAGTTCTTC
TRBD1 | TRBJ2-2 | . | TRBV7-7 | CASSLAGQGEFATGELFF | TGTGCTAGCAGCTTAGCCGGCCAGGGGGAGTTTGCCACCGGGGAGCTGTTTTTT
. | TRBJ2-5 | few | TRBV5-4 | CASHWGESGPRETQYF | TGTGCCAGCCATTGGGGGGAGTCGGGCCCAAGGGAGACCCAGTACTTC
TRBD1 | TRBJ2-1 | few | TRBV4-2 | CASSQEPPGQGYNEQFF | TGTGCCAGCAGCCAAGAACCTCCTGGACAGGGATACAATGAGCAGTTCTTC
. | TRBJ1-5 | . | TRBV7-2 | CASSLAGSGGQPQHF | TGTGCCAGCAGCTTAGCAGGGTCCGGGGGTCAGCCCCAGCATTTT
. | TRBJ2-5 | . | TRBV28 | CASSSGRQETQYF | TGTGCCAGCAGTTCAGGGCGGCAAGAGACCCAGTACTTC
TRBD2 | TRBJ2-3 | few | TRBV6-6 | CASSGAGGRADTQYF | TGTGCCAGCAGTGGAGCGGGGGGGCGGGCAGATACGCAGTATTTT
. | TRBJ2-5 | few | TRBV6-5 | CASRLGLASETQYF | TGTGCCAGCAGACTTGGACTCGCTTCGGAGACCCAGTACTTC
. | TRBJ1-3 | few | TRBV6-1 | CAGALDSSGNTIYF | TGTGCCGGGGCCTTGGACAGCTCTGGAAACACCATATATTTT
. | TRBJ2-7 | few | TRBV6-1 | CASRPGGGTVHEQYF | TGTGCCAGCAGACCCGGGGGCGGGACAGTCCACGAGCAGTACTTC
TRBD1 | TRBJ1-1 | few | TRBV5-4 | CASSRDRAEGTEAFF | TGTGCCAGCAGCAGGGACAGGGCTGAGGGCACTGAAGCTTTCTTT
. | TRBJ1-3 | . | TRBV5-3 | CARSLIFCQFLSGNTIYF | TGTGCCAGAAGCTTGATTTTCTGCCAGTTTCTCTCTGGAAACACCATATATTTT
. | TRBJ2-3 | . | TRBV4-3 | CASSQTPTSTDTQYF | TGCGCCAGCAGCCAGACACCTACTAGCACAGATACGCAGTATTTT